The 3 T cell receptor beta chains listed next were all sequenced from one sample in a study of long-term antiretroviral therapy in people with HIV. Investigators performed immunoSEQ version v3.0 at survey level. Repertoires were generated with immunoSEQ multiplex PCR, while TCRdb's copy carries only in-frame clones and drops some. This sample has around 27,000 clones, with approximately 86% found just once. Sequenced material: unsorted PBMCs, taken around 4.5 years after starting antiretroviral therapy. All receptors derive from a man younger than 45 with HIV.

This sequence joins TRBV7-8 and TRBJ1-2; D not certain. Per germline, CDR1 SGHVS and CDR2 FQNEAQ. The ends were cut back, 0 bases at V and 2 bases at J, with 7 bases in the middle. This CDR3 contains 14 residues. This CDR3 reads CASSLAGRNYGYTF. For the CDR3, the DNA is TGTGCCAGCAGCTTAGCCGGGAGGAACTATGGCTACACCTTC.

The V and J genes are TRBV13 and TRBJ2-7; D is perhaps TRBD2 (5 bases). Trimming shortened V by 0 bases and J by 2 bases, and 11 bases separated the two germline ends. This CDR3 region has 15 residues. Germline V gene lookup returns CDR1 PRHDT and CDR2 FYEKMQ (reference sequence). CDR3: CASSLGESGPYEQYF. CDR3 DNA: TGTGCCAGCAGCTTAGGGGAGAGCGGACCCTACGAGCAGTACTTC.

This chain connects TRBV5-8 to TRBJ1-5; TRBD1 agrees at 7 bases. The CDR3 covers 15 residues. Trimming took 3 bases from V and 6 from J; bases not matched to a gene: 9. Germline assignment: CDR1 SGHTS and CDR2 YDEGEE. CDR3 residues: CASSSFQGGIQPQHF. CDR3 bases: TGTGCCAGCAGCTCGTTTCAGGGGGGAATTCAGCCCCAGCATTTT.